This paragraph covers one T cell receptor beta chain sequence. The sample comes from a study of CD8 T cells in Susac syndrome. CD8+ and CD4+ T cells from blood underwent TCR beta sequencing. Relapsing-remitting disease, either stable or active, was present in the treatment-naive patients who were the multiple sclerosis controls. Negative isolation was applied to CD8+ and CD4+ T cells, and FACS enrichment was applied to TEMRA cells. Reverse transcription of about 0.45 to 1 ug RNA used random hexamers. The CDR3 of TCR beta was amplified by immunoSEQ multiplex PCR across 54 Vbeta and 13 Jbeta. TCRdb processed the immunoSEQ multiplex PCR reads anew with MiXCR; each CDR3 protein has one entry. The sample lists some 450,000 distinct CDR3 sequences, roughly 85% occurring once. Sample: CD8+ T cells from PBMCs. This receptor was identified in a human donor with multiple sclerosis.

CDR3 amino acids: CASSETWANEQFF. The CDR3 DNA reads TGTGCCAGCAGTGAAACGTGGGCCAATGAGCAGTTCTTC. The genes are TRBV2 and TRBJ2-1; no reliable D call. Germline values: CDR1 SNHLY, CDR2 FYNNEI. V gave up 2 bases and J gave up 6 bases, with 8 bases separating them. The CDR3 runs to 13 residues. The full variable domain, completed using reference TRBV2 and TRBJ2-1, is EPEVTQTPSHQVTQMGQEVILRCVPISNHLYFYWYRQILGQKVEFLVSFYNNEISEKSEIFDDQFSVERPDGSNFTLKIRSTKLEDSAMYFCASSETWANEQFFGPGTRLTVL.